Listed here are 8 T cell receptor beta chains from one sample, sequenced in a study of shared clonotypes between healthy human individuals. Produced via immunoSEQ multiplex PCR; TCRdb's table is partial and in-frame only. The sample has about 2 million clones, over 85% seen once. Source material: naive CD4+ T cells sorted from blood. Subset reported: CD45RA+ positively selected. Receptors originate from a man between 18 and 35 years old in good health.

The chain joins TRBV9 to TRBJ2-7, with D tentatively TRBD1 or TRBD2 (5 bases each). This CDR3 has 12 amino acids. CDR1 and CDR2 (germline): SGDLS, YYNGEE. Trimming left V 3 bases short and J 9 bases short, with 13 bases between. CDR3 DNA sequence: TGTGCCAGCAGCGGCGAGGTGGGGGTGCAGTACTTC. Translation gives CASSGEVGVQYF.

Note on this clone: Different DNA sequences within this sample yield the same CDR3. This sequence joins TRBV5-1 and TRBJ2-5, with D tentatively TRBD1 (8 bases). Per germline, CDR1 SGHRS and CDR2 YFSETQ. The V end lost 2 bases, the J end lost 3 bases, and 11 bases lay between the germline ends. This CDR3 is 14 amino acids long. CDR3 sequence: CASSFTGGEETQYF. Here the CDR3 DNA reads TGCGCCAGCAGCTTTACAGGGGGGGAAGAGACCCAGTACTTC.

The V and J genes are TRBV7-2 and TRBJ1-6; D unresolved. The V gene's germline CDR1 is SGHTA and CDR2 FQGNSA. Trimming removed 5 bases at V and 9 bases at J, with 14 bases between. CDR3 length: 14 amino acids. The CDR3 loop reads CASSPGMLSSPLHF. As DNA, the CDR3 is TGTGCCAGCAGCCCGGGAATGCTGTCTTCACCCCTCCACTTT.

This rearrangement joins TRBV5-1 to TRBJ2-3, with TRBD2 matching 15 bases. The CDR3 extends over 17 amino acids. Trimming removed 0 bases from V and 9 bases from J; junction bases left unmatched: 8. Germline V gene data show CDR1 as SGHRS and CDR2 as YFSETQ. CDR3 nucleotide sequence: TGCGCCAGCAGCTTGGAGGGACTAGCGGGAGGAGGAGGAACGCAGTATTTT. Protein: CASSLEGLAGGGGTQYF.

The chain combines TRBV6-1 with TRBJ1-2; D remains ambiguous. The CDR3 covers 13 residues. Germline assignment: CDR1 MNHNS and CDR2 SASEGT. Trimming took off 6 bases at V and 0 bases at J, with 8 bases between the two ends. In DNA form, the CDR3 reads TGTGCCAGCAGCCTCGAAGCTAACTATGGCTACACCTTC. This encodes CASSLEANYGYTF.

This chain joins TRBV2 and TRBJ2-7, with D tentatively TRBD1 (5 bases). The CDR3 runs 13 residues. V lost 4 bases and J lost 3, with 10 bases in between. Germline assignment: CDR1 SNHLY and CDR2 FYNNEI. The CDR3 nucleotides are TGTGCCAGCAGTGGGGGCCAGGACTACGAGCAGTACTTC. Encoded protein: CASSGGQDYEQYF.

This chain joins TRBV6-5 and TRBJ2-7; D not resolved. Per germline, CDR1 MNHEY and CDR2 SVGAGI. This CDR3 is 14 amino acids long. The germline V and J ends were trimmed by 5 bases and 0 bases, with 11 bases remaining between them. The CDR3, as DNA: TGTGCCAGCAGTACCTCTCTTAGCTCCTACGAGCAGTACTTC. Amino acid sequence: CASSTSLSSYEQYF.

CDR3 nucleotides: TGTGCCAGCAGCACGGACAGGAGATTGTGGGAGACCCAGTACTTC. This sequence encodes CASSTDRRLWETQYF. The genes are TRBV7-9 and TRBJ2-5; 7 bases agree with TRBD1. CDR1 and CDR2 from the germline V gene are SEHNR and FQNEAQ (reference sequence). This CDR3 is 15 amino acids long. Unmatched junction bases numbered 11, after V lost 5 bases and J lost 5 bases.